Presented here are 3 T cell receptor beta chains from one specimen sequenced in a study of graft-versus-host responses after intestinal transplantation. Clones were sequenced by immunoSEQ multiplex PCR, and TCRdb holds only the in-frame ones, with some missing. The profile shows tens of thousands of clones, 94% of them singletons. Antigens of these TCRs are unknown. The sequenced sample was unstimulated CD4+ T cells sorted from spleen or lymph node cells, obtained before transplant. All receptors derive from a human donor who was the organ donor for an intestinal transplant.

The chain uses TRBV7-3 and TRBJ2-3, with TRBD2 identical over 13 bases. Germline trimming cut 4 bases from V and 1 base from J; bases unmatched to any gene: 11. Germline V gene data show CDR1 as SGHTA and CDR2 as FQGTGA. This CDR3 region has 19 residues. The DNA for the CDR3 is TGTGCCAGCAGCTCCCCGGGTAGCGGACTAGCGGGGGGCACAGATACGCAGTATTTT. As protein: CASSSPGSGLAGGTDTQYF.

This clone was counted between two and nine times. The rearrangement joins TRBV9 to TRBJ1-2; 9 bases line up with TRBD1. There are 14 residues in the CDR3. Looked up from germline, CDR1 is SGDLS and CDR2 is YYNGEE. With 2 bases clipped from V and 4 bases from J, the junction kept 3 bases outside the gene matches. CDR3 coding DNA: TGTGCCAGCAGCGTCGACAGGGGGATCTATGGCTACACCTTC. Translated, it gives CASSVDRGIYGYTF.

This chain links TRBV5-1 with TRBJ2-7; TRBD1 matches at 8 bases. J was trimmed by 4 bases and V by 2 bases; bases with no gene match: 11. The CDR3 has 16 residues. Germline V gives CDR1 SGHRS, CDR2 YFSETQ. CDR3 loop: CASSFGLGQGGYEQYF. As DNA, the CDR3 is TGCGCCAGCAGCTTTGGTCTAGGACAGGGTGGTTACGAGCAGTACTTC.